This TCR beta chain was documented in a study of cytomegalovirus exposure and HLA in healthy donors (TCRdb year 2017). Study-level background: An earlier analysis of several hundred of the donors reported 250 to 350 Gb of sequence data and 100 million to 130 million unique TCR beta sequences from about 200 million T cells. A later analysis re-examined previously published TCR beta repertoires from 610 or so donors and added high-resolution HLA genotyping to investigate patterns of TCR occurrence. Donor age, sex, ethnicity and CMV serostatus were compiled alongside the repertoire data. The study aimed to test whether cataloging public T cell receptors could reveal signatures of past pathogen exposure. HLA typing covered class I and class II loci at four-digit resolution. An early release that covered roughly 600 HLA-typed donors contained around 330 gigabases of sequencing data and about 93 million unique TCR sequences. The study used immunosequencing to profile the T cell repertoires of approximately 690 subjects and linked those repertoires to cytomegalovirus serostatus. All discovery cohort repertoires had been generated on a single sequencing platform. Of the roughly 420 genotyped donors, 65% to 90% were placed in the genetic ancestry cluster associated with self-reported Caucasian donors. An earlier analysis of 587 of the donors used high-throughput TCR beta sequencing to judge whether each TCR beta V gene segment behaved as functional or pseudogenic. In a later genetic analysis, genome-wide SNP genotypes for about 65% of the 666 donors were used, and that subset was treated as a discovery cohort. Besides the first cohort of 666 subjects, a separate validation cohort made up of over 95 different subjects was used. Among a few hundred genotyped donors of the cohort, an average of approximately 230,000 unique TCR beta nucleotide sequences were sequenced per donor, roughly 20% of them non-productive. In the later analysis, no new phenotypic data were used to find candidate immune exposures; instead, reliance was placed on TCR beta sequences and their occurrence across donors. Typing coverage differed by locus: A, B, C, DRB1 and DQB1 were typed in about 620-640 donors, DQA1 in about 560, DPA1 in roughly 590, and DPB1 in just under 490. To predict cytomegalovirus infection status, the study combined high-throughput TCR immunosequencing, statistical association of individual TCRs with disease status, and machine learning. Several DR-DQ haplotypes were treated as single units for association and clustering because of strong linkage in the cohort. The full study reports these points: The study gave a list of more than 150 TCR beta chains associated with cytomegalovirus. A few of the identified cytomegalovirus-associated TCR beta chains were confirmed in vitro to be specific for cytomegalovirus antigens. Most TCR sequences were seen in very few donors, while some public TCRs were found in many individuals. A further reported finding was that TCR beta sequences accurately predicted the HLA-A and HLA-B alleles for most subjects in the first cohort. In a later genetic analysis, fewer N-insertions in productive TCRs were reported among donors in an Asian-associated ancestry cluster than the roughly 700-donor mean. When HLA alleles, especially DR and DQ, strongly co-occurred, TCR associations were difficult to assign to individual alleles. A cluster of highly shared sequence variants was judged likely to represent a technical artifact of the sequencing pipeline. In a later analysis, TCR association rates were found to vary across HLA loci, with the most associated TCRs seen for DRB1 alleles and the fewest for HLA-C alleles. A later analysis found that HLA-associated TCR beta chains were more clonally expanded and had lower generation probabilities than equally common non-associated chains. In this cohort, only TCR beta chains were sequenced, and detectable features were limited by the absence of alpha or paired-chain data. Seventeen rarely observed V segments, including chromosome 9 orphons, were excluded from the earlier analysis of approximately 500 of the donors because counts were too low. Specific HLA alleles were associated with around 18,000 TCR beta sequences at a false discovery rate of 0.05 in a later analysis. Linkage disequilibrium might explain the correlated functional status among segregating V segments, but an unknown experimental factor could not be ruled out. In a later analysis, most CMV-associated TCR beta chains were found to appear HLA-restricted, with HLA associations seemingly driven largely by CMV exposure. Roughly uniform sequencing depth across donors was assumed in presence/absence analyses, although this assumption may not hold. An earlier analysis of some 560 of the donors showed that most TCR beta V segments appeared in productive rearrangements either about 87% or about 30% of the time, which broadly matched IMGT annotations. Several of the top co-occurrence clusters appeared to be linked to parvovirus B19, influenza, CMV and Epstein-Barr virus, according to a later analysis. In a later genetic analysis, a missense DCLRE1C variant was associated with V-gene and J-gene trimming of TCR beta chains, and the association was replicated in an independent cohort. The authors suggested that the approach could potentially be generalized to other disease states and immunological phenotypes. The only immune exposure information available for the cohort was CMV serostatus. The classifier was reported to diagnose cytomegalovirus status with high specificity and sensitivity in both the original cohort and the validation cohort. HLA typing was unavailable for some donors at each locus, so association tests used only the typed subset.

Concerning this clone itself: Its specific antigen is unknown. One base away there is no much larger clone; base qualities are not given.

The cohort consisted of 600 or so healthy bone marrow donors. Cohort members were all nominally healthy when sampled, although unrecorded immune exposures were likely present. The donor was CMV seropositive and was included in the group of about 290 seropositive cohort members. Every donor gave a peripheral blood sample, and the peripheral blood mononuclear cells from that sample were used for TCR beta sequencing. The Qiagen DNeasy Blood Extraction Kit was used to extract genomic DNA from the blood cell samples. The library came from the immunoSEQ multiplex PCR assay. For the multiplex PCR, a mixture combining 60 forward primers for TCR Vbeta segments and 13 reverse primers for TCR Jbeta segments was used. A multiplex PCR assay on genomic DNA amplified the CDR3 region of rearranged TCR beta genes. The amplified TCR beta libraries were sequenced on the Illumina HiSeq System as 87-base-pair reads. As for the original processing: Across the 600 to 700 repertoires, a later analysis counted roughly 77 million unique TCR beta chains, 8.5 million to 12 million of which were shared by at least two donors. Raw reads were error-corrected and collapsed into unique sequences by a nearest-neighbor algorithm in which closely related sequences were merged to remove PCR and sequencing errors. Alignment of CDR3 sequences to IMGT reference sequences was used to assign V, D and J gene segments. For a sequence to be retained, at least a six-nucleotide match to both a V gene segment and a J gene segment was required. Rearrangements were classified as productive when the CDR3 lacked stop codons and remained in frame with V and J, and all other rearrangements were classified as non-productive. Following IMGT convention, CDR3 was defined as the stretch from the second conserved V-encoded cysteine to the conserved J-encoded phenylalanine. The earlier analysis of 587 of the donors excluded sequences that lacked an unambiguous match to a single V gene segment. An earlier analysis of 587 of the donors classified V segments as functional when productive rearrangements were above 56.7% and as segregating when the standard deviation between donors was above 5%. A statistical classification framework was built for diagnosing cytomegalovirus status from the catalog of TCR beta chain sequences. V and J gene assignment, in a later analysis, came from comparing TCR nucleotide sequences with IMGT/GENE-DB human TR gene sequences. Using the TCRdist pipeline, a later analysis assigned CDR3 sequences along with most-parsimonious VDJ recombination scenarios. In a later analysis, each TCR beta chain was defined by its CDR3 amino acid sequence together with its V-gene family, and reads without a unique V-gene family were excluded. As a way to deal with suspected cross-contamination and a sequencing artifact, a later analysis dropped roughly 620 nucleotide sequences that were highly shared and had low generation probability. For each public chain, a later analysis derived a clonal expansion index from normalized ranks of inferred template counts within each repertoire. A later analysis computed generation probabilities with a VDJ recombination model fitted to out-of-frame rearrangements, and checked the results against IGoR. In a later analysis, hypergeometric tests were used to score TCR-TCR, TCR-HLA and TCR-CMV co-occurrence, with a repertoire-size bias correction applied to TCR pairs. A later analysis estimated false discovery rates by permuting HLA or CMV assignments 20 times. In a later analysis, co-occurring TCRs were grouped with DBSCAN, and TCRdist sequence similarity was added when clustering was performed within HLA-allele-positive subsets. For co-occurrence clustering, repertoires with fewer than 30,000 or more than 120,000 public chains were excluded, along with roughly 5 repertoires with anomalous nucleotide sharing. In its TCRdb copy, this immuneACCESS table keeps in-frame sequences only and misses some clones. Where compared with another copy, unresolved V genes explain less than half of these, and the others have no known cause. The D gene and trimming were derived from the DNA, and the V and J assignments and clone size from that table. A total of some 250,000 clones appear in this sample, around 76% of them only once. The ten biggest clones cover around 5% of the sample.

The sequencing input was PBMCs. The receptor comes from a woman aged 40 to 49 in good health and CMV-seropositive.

Here is the DNA: TGTGCCAGCAGTAGAGGCGGGACCGTACTGTACGAGCAGTACTTC. It codes for CASSRGGTVLYEQYF. The rearrangement joined TRBV6-6 to TRBJ2-7; TRBD2 could be the D gene, as 6 bases match. The V end loses 5 bases and the J end loses 4 bases, and a stretch of 18 bases separates them. The germline V gene (reference sequence) sets CDR1 to MNHNY and CDR2 to SVGAGI. The CDR3, from cysteine to phenylalanine, totals 15 residues. The CDR3 DNA has 45 bases and is translated from base 1.